This is a list of T cell receptor beta chains from one sample in a study of Ad26.COV2.S vaccination and SARS-CoV-2 variants. Assay: immunoSEQ multiplex PCR; the TCRdb copy retains only in-frame clones and omits some. The table lists 500,000 or so clones, roughly 87% of them singletons. The sample consisted of peripheral blood, taken in a trial of Ad26.COV2.S vaccine versus placebo. All receptors come from a person aged 18-65 years who received the Ad26.COV2.S COVID-19 vaccine or a placebo. The CDR3 runs from the conserved cysteine through the conserved F or W. D genes are given only for firm matches. Clone size is stated in some rows and not others, as once, few, many or a class when expanded.

TRBV11-1	.	TRBJ2-7	once	CASSPDGLYEQYF	TGTGCCAGCAGCCCCGACGGCCTCTACGAGCAGTACTTC
TRBV6-1	.	TRBJ2-7	.	CASSEFEGHYEQYF	TGTGCCAGCAGTGAATTTGAGGGGCACTACGAGCAGTACTTC
TRBV4-1	.	TRBJ2-1	.	CASSQAQVGGLGEQFF	TGCGCCAGCAGCCAAGCCCAAGTAGGGGGATTAGGGGAGCAGTTCTTC
TRBV7-3	.	TRBJ1-4	.	CASSSGHNEKLFF	TGTGCCAGCAGCTCGGGCCATAATGAAAAACTGTTTTTT
TRBV19	.	TRBJ1-2	.	CASSMLEQIGTGYTF	TGTGCCAGTAGTATGTTGGAGCAGATCGGGACGGGCTACACCTTC
TRBV19	.	TRBJ2-7	.	CASSIWVGSYEQYF	TGTGCCAGTAGTATATGGGTTGGCTCCTACGAGCAGTACTTC
TRBV9	TRBD2	TRBJ2-5	.	CASSSRLAGEGAETQYF	TGTGCCAGCAGCAGTCGGTTAGCGGGAGAGGGAGCGGAGACCCAGTACTTC
TRBV7-2	.	TRBJ2-2	.	CASSLVFSQPTGELFF	TGTGCCAGCAGCTTAGTGTTCTCCCAACCCACCGGGGAGCTGTTTTTT
TRBV4-1	TRBD1	TRBJ1-4	.	CASSQGTGLAEKLFF	TGCGCCAGCAGCCAAGGGACAGGGTTAGCCGAAAAACTGTTTTTT
TRBV20-1	.	TRBJ1-1	.	CSANDGTKVLGTEAFF	TGCAGTGCTAATGACGGGACAAAGGTCTTGGGGACTGAAGCTTTCTTT
TRBV7-2	.	TRBJ2-7	.	CASSLVLNPAYEQYF	TGTGCCAGCAGCTTAGTGCTAAACCCTGCCTACGAGCAGTACTTC
TRBV6-5	TRBD1	TRBJ2-7	.	CASREEDRAGYEQYF	TGTGCCAGCAGGGAGGAGGACAGGGCAGGGTACGAGCAGTACTTC